This TCR beta chain stems from a study of T cells in tuberculosis (dated by TCRdb to 2017 to 2018). Regarding the complete study: To characterize T cells specific for the mycobacterial lipid antigen glucose monomycolate (GMM), the study used CD1B tetramers together with high-throughput TCR immunosequencing. In a South African clinical cohort, IGRA-negative adolescents, IGRA-positive adolescents with latent tuberculosis and adults with active tuberculosis were compared, with under 12 people in each group.

At study entry, adolescents were screened for latent tuberculosis infection using a tuberculin skin test and the QuantiFERON-TB GOLD In-Tube IGRA. Unsorted cryopreserved PBMC were immunosequenced, covering on average approximately 100,000 T cells per clinical donor. Eleven high schools in the Worcester region of the Western Cape, South Africa, served as enrollment sites for adolescents aged 12 to 18 years. Ten or so M. tuberculosis-infected adolescents and roughly ten uninfected adolescents were selected, with the two groups matched for age and sex. Adolescent PBMC were isolated from freshly drawn heparinized blood by density centrifugation and cryopreserved. The germline V gene sets CDR1 to MNHNS and CDR2 to SASEGT. At the junction V is shortened by 6 bases and J by 5 bases, with 13 bases in between. There are 13 amino acids in the CDR3, from cysteine to phenylalanine inclusive. Only CDR3 DNA is held: 39 bases, read in frame from base 1.

The immunoSEQ multiplex PCR assay was used to generate TCR libraries, with TCR-beta and/or TCR-alpha/delta assays applied to each sample. Amplified TCR libraries were sequenced on the Illumina high-throughput platform. Per the source publication's procedure: Clustering and dimensionality reduction were performed using pairwise TCRdist distances among GMM-specific receptors from ex vivo sorted or in vitro expanded T cells. Each clinical repertoire received a mean NN-distance score, defined as the average TCRdist to the nearest 10% of tetramer-positive reference sequences. GEM TCR motif frequency was calculated as the fraction of unique TCRs that matched known GEM sequences by V/J usage and CDR3 length. Active tuberculosis was classified by linear discriminant analysis with leave-one-out cross-validation, implemented in scikit-learn. TCRdb mirrors the immuneACCESS table, restricted to in-frame sequences. Some clones are absent from its copies; in checked studies, under half trace to an unresolved V gene, and the reason for the others is unknown. V and J calls and clone size come straight from that table; D and trimming were deduced from the DNA. The sample data list more than 35,000 clones, and more than 85% of these were observed just once. Together, the top ten hold about 6.7% of the sample.

Of note for this clone: No cognate antigen has been identified for it. No quality values exist for individual bases; no much larger clone is one base distant.

Study-wide findings and limitations: The smaller NN-distances were partly driven by shorter CDR3-alpha lengths in active tuberculosis patients, and the difference for TCR-beta did not reach statistical significance. Clinical samples were selected based on which cryopreserved specimens were available, and the active tuberculosis cases were adults whereas the controls were adolescents. An accuracy of 80% to 90% (AUROC roughly 0.87) was reached by a classifier using the diverse GMM-specific repertoire, compared with 70% accuracy when GEM motif frequencies were used. Active tuberculosis TCR-alpha repertoires showed smaller mean NN-distances to GMM-specific TCRs than IGRA-negative controls, suggesting clonal expansion of these TCRs.

This TCR was recovered from a donor aged 5-35 years with latent tuberculosis or without tuberculosis infection. The chain links TRBV6-1 with TRBJ2-5; TRBD2 is a possible D gene, resting on 5 matching bases. Sequencing was carried out using PBMCs. The CDR3 amino acid sequence is: CASSLGVGETQYF. Here is the DNA: TGTGCCAGCAGCCTCGGGGTTGGGGAGACCCAGTACTTC.